The clone carrying this TCR beta chain turned up a few times. What it binds is not known. This specimen comes from a study of identical twins. This CDR3 is 13 amino acids long. V lost 5 bases and J lost 6, with 13 bases in between. TCRdb re-called the 5' RACE reads through MiXCR, storing one row per CDR3 protein. The top ten clones hold around 1.5% of a sample with hundreds of thousands of distinct CDR3 sequences, over 9% of them seen once. Study observations and caveats: The study found weaker excess twin sharing in beta out-of-frame sequences.

The sample was also linked to a second study, of yellow fever vaccine responses in identical twins.

The chain combines TRBV12-3 or TRBV12-4 with TRBJ1-1; the D is unclear. This clonotype was sampled from a woman between 18 and 29 years old in good health. The sequenced sample was PBMCs. DNA of the CDR3: TGTGCCAGCAGTGTGAATCTTGGCTCTGAAGCTTTCTTT. This encodes CASSVNLGSEAFF.